These 30 T cell receptor beta chains came from one sample sequenced in a study of CD8 T cells in ankylosing spondylitis. TCRdb analysed the 5' RACE reads with MiXCR anew, one entry per CDR3 protein. Here the sample spans some 340,000 distinct CDR3 sequences, 14% to 15% being singletons. Sequenced sample: blood, either unsorted or a sorted T cell fraction (not recorded which). These receptors all stem from a male donor with ankylosing spondylitis or in good health (not recorded which).

The chain couples TRBV5-6 to TRBJ1-2; D is unresolved. Per the germline V gene, CDR1 is SGHDT and CDR2 is YYEEEE. This CDR3 contains 14 residues. The V end was cut by 2 bases, the J end by 4 bases, with 12 bases between. CDR3 nucleotide sequence: TGTGCCAGCAGCTTCACAGAGAGAGTCTATGGCTACACCTTC. Protein sequence: CASSFTERVYGYTF.

This chain joins TRBV19 and TRBJ1-5; the match to TRBD1 covers 10 bases. The CDR3 is 14 amino acids. The ends lost 8 bases at V and 2 bases at J; junction bases unmatched: 3. The germline gives CDR1 LNHDA, CDR2 SQIVND (reference sequence). The CDR3 DNA reads TGTGCCAGTGGGACAGGGGCGGGCAATCAGCCCCAGCATTTT. Translating it yields CASGTGAGNQPQHF.

The sample holds a few counts of this clonotype. The chain combines TRBV5-1 with TRBJ1-1; the D gene is possibly TRBD1 (5 bases). Between the trimmed V and J ends, which lost 7 bases and 1 base, there was a span of 14 bases. This CDR3 has 14 residues. CDR1 is SGHRS, CDR2 YFSETQ, per germline. The CDR3: CASGRDLGNTEAFF. CDR3 coding DNA: TGCGCCAGCGGTAGGGACCTGGGGAACACTGAAGCTTTCTTT. The complete variable domain, with remaining parts taken from reference TRBV5-1 and TRBJ1-1, reads KAGVTQTPRYLIKTRGQQVTLSCSPISGHRSVSWYQQTPGQGLQFLFEYFSETQRNKGNFPGRFSGRQFSNSRSEMNVSTLELGDSALYLCASGRDLGNTEAFFGQGTRLTVV.

There are a few counts of this clonotype. The genes are TRBV27 and TRBJ2-1, with D possibly called TRBD1 or TRBD2 (5 bases each). The CDR3 sequence is 15 residues long. The germline gives CDR1 MNHEY, CDR2 SMNVEV (reference sequence). The V end lost 3 bases, the J end lost 6 bases, and 15 bases lay between the germline ends. CDR3 residues: CASSFAGTVSNEQFF. The DNA of the CDR3 is TGTGCCAGCAGTTTTGCAGGGACCGTATCCAATGAGCAGTTCTTC.

A few counts support this clonotype. The CDR3 DNA sequence: TGCGCCAGCAGCTTGGTCAGCGGGAGGCTATACAATGAGCAGTTCTTC. It codes for CASSLVSGRLYNEQFF. The chain employs TRBV5-1 and TRBJ2-1, with 9 bases fitting TRBD2. The germline gives CDR1 SGHRS, CDR2 YFSETQ. The ends lost 0 bases at V and 4 bases at J; junction bases unmatched: 5. CDR3 length: 16 amino acids.

This clonotype was counted a few times. The rearrangement joins TRBV5-1 to TRBJ1-1, with D maybe TRBD1 (5 bases). CDR1 is SGHRS, CDR2 YFSETQ, per germline. The CDR3 runs 13 residues. V lost 5 bases and J lost 6, with 14 bases in between. CDR3 DNA: TGCGCCAGCAGTTGGGGGACCTCCGCTGAAGCTTTCTTT. Its translation: CASSWGTSAEAFF.

This clonotype was recorded at least ten times. This chain links TRBV12-3 or TRBV12-4 with TRBJ2-3; 12 bases are a match to TRBD2. This CDR3 comprises 17 residues. V shed 3 bases, J shed 1 base, and the junction held 5 bases outside the gene matches. The CDR3 region is CASSLRLAGAGTDTQYF. CDR3 sequence (DNA): TGTGCCAGCAGTTTGCGACTAGCGGGAGCCGGCACAGATACGCAGTATTTT.

The chain carries TRBV9 and TRBJ2-2; the D is unclear. The CDR3 consists of 14 residues. Germline CDR1 reads SGDLS; CDR2 reads YYNGEE. The V end was cut by 2 bases, the J end by 4 bases, with 9 bases between. CDR3 region: CASSVSSVTGELFF. The DNA of the CDR3 is TGTGCCAGCAGCGTGTCTAGTGTCACCGGGGAGCTGTTTTTT.

This clonotype was observed at least ten times. This sequence joins TRBV12-3 or TRBV12-4 and TRBJ2-5, with no clear D. The CDR3 is 14 amino acids. V was pared by 6 bases and J by 2 bases, with 13 bases between. The CDR3 DNA reads TGTGCCAGCAGCCGATCCGCTGCTCAAGAGACCCAGTACTTC. As protein: CASSRSAAQETQYF.

The CDR3 loop is CASSQFRGTTDTQYF. In nucleotides, the CDR3 is TGTGCCAGCAGCCAATTCAGGGGAACCACAGATACGCAGTATTTT. The chain joins TRBV16 to TRBJ2-3; D perhaps matches TRBD1 (6 bases). From germline, CDR1 is KGHSY and CDR2 FQNENV. The CDR3 loop spans 15 amino acids. V was cut by 1 base and J by 2 bases, with 10 bases left in between. Together with reference TRBV16 and TRBJ2-3, the CDR3 gives the full variable domain: GEEVAQTPKHLVRGEGQKAKLYCAPIKGHSYVFWYQQVLKNEFKFLISFQNENVFDETGMPKERFSAKCLPNSPCSLEIQATKLEDSAVYFCASSQFRGTTDTQYFGPGTRLTVL.

The table lists this clonotype with many counts. The chain links TRBV10-3 to TRBJ2-5; a weak D match, TRBD2 (6 bases). Trimming removed 4 bases at V and 3 bases at J, with 18 bases between. Per the germline V gene, CDR1 is ENHRY and CDR2 is SYGVKD. CDR3 size: 16 residues. The chain's CDR3 is CAISVTPGLGEETQYF. The CDR3 nucleotides are TGTGCCATCAGTGTCACTCCGGGACTCGGGGAAGAGACCCAGTACTTC.

This clonotype was found a few times. The genes are TRBV20-1 and TRBJ1-1; D might be TRBD1 (5 bases). The CDR3 has 14 residues. V shed 1 base and J shed 1 base, with 10 bases lying between them. Germline V CDR1 and CDR2: DFQATT, SNEGSKA (reference sequence). CDR3 sequence: CSARGGATNTEAFF. Written as DNA, the CDR3 is TGCAGTGCTAGAGGGGGCGCGACGAACACTGAAGCTTTCTTT.

This clonotype was observed a handful of times. The chain uses TRBV7-2 and TRBJ1-5; TRBD1 aligns across 7 bases. J gave up 3 bases and V 4 bases, and 3 bases lay outside the gene matches. There are 14 residues in the CDR3. CDR1 and CDR2 from the germline V gene are SGHTA and FQGNSA. CDR3 nucleotide sequence: TGTGCCAGCAGCTGGGGACAGATCAATCAGCCCCAGCATTTT. Its translation is CASSWGQINQPQHF.

In this sample, this clonotype turned up many times. The CDR3 reads CASTGLFYNEQFF. DNA for the CDR3: TGTGCCAGCACCGGACTATTTTACAATGAGCAGTTCTTC. The V gene is TRBV12-3 or TRBV12-4, the J gene TRBJ2-1, with D possibly TRBD2 on 6 matching bases. Trimming left V 7 bases short and J 4 bases short, with 11 bases between. The CDR3 spans 13 residues.

CDR3 amino acids: CASGSSGGRPEETQYF. In DNA form, the CDR3 reads TGCGCCAGCGGATCCTCGGGGGGCCGTCCGGAAGAGACCCAGTACTTC. V gene TRBV5-1 combines with J gene TRBJ2-5; D perhaps matches TRBD2 (7 bases). CDR3 length: 16 residues. CDR1 SGHRS and CDR2 YFSETQ come from the germline V gene. Trimming cost V 7 bases and J 3 bases, with 22 bases left between them.

This clonotype has a handful of counts. This chain connects TRBV25-1 to TRBJ1-5; weak D call: TRBD1 (5 bases). CDR3 length: 14 residues. Trimming removed 6 bases at V and 5 bases at J, with 14 bases between. The germline CDR1 and CDR2 sequences are MGHDK and SYGVNS. This CDR3 is CASSPGRIDQPQHF. The DNA of the CDR3 is TGTGCCAGCAGCCCGGGACGGATCGATCAGCCCCAGCATTTT. Filled out from reference TRBV25-1 and TRBJ1-5, the complete variable domain reads EADIYQTPRYLVIGTGKKITLECSQTMGHDKMYWYQQDPGMELHLIHYSYGVNSTEKGDLSSESTVSRIRTEHFPLTLESARPSHTSQYLCASSPGRIDQPQHFGDGTRLSIL.

This clonotype was recorded a few times. The chain links TRBV14 to TRBJ2-1; no definite D call. The CDR3 runs 15 residues. Germline CDR1 and CDR2: SGHDN and FVKESK. V was cut by 3 bases and J by 3 bases, with 12 bases left in between. The CDR3 is CASSQRLSIYNEQFF. In DNA, the CDR3 is TGTGCCAGCAGCCAGCGGCTTAGCATCTACAATGAGCAGTTCTTC. Together with reference TRBV14 and TRBJ2-1, the CDR3 gives the full variable domain: EAGVTQFPSHSVIEKGQTVTLRCDPISGHDNLYWYRRVMGKEIKFLLHFVKESKQDESGMPNNRFLAERTGGTYSTLKVQPAELEDSGVYFCASSQRLSIYNEQFFGPGTRLTVL.

This clonotype occurred many times. The V gene is TRBV7-2, the J gene TRBJ2-1, with 13 bases lining up with TRBD2. The CDR3 has 17 residues. V was pared by 2 bases and J by 3 bases, with 4 bases of the junction left unmatched. Germline CDR1 SGHTA, CDR2 FQGNSA. CDR3 coding DNA: TGTGCCAGCAGCTTAACTAGCGGGGGGGCCAACTACAATGAGCAGTTCTTC. Translated: CASSLTSGGANYNEQFF.

This clonotype was counted only a few times. The V call is TRBV5-1, the J call TRBJ1-4; the D gene is possibly TRBD1 (6 bases). From germline, CDR1 is SGHRS and CDR2 YFSETQ. The V end was cut by 2 bases, the J end by 6 bases, with 11 bases between. The CDR3 has 14 amino acids. CDR3 loop: CASSFGRGDEKLFF. For the CDR3, the DNA is TGCGCCAGCAGCTTTGGCAGGGGTGATGAAAAACTGTTTTTT.

This chain links TRBV5-5 with TRBJ2-1; 16 nucleotides match TRBD2. The CDR3 runs to 18 residues. V gave up 0 bases and J gave up 7 bases; unmatched junction bases: 7. Germline V lookup: CDR1 SGHKS, CDR2 YYEKEE (reference sequence). CDR3 DNA sequence: TGTGCCAGCAGCTTGGCCCTGGGACTAGCGGGAGGGAGGAATGAGCAGTTCTTC. Translated, it gives CASSLALGLAGGRNEQFF. The complete variable domain, with remaining parts taken from reference TRBV5-5 and TRBJ2-1, reads DAGVTQSPTHLIKTRGQQVTLRCSPISGHKSVSWYQQVLGQGPQFIFQYYEKEERGRGNFPDRFSARQFPNYSSELNVNALLLGDSALYLCASSLALGLAGGRNEQFFGPGTRLTVL.

The genes are TRBV11-1 and TRBJ2-2; D might be TRBD2 (5 bases). CDR1 and CDR2 (germline): SGHAT, FQDESV (reference sequence). The length of the CDR3 is 15 residues. V was shortened by 0 bases and J by 3 bases, with 8 bases between the two germline ends. The CDR3 sequence: CASSLALGDTGELFF. In DNA form, the CDR3 reads TGTGCCAGCAGCTTAGCGCTCGGGGACACCGGGGAGCTGTTTTTT.

J is TRBJ2-1 and V is TRBV29-1; TRBD2 matches at 8 bases. Looked up from germline, CDR1 is SQVTM and CDR2 is ANQGSEA. The CDR3 has 17 residues. Germline trimming cut 7 bases from V and 0 bases from J; bases unmatched to any gene: 14. The CDR3, as DNA: TGCAGCGCTCCTCTCTTAGCGGGGTGGAGCTCCTACAATGAGCAGTTCTTC. It encodes CSAPLLAGWSSYNEQFF.

V usage is TRBV20-1 and J usage is TRBJ1-2, with 10 bases fitting TRBD1. The CDR3 loop spans 15 amino acids. Per germline, CDR1 DFQATT and CDR2 SNEGSKA (reference sequence). V lost 4 bases to trimming and J lost 3 bases; unmatched junction nucleotides: 8. In DNA form, the CDR3 reads TGCAGTGCTACAGAGGGACAGGGGAGCGACTATGGCTACACCTTC. It specifies CSATEGQGSDYGYTF.

This clonotype was picked up a small number of times. The V and J genes are TRBV2 and TRBJ1-1; 9 nucleotides line up with TRBD1. CDR3 size: 12 residues. Germline V gives CDR1 SNHLY, CDR2 FYNNEI. CDR3 DNA sequence: TGTGTCAAACAAGGACAGGGGACTGAAGCTTTCTTT. It translates to CVKQGQGTEAFF.

The chain joins TRBV7-9 to TRBJ2-7; 10 nucleotides agree with TRBD1. The CDR3 consists of 12 residues. CDR1 is SEHNR, CDR2 FQNEAQ, per germline (reference sequence). V shed 5 bases and J 9 bases; nucleotides not matched to a gene: 4. The CDR3: CASSQRTGGQYF. As DNA, the CDR3 is TGTGCCAGCAGCCAACGGACAGGGGGGCAGTACTTC.

The chain uses TRBV6-1 and TRBJ2-3; D is uncertain. The V gene lost 1 base and the J gene lost 6 bases, with 8 bases spanning the gap. Per germline, CDR1 MNHNS and CDR2 SASEGT. The CDR3 loop spans 13 amino acids. The CDR3 sequence: CASSEGPRDTQYF. In nucleotides, the CDR3 is TGTGCCAGCAGTGAAGGCCCCCGTGATACGCAGTATTTT.

This clonotype was recorded a few times. This chain joins TRBV12-3 or TRBV12-4 and TRBJ2-5; 9 nucleotides match TRBD2. V was clipped by 6 bases and J by 2 bases; unmatched bases: 13. The CDR3 has 17 residues. The CDR3 spells CASRALLRSGGQETQYF. The CDR3 coding sequence is TGTGCCAGCAGGGCCCTCCTACGGAGCGGGGGGCAAGAGACCCAGTACTTC.

The V gene is TRBV5-1, the J gene TRBJ2-6; D is undetermined. This CDR3 region has 16 residues. Looked up from germline, CDR1 is SGHRS and CDR2 is YFSETQ. V was shortened by 5 bases and J by 2 bases, with 14 bases between the two germline ends. Here the CDR3 reads CASRPSTEPGANVLTF. The CDR3 bases are TGCGCCAGCAGACCTTCCACAGAACCTGGGGCCAACGTCCTGACTTTC.

This chain joins TRBV27 and TRBJ1-2, with TRBD1 as a possible D gene (6 bases). V shed 0 bases and J shed 4 bases, with 12 bases lying between them. This CDR3 contains 15 residues. From germline, CDR1 is MNHEY and CDR2 SMNVEV (reference sequence). CDR3 amino acids: CASSLSGGRGYGYTF. The CDR3 DNA reads as TGTGCCAGCAGTTTATCGGGGGGCAGAGGCTATGGCTACACCTTC.

This clonotype was picked up many times. This chain joins TRBV7-9 and TRBJ2-2, with D uncertain. Trimming removed 5 bases from V and 5 bases from J, with 12 bases in between. The CDR3 has 14 amino acids. CDR1 SEHNR and CDR2 FQNEAQ come from the germline V gene (reference sequence). In DNA, the CDR3 is TGTGCCAGCAGCCCGCGACTCCAGACCGGGGAGCTGTTTTTT. This codes for CASSPRLQTGELFF.